The 24 T cell receptor beta chains below all came from one sample that was sequenced in a study of ipilimumab plus nivolumab after autologous stem cell transplantation. Produced via immunoSEQ multiplex PCR; TCRdb's table is partial and in-frame only. The sample records about 43,000 clones, approximately 90% being singletons. This sample comprised PBMCs, obtained in a trial of ipilimumab plus nivolumab as post-transplant consolidation. The receptors shown here come from a male donor with multiple myeloma.

The chain uses TRBV27 and TRBJ1-6; 8 nucleotides line up with TRBD1. V was pared by 4 bases and J by 1 base, with 15 bases of the junction left unmatched. The germline gives CDR1 MNHEY, CDR2 SMNVEV (reference sequence). This CDR3 has 20 amino acids. The CDR3 DNA is TGTGCCAGCAGTTCGACCGGACAGGGCCTAGGGTATTCCTATAATTCACCCCTCCACTTT. Its protein product is CASSSTGQGLGYSYNSPLHF.

The chain employs TRBV5-5 and TRBJ2-7; D is uncertain. The ends were cut back, 1 base at V and 11 bases at J, with 10 bases in the middle. Germline V gene sequence: CDR1 SGHKS, CDR2 YYEKEE (reference sequence). The CDR3 extends over 11 amino acids. The CDR3 here is CASSLWQLEYF. As DNA, the CDR3 is TGTGCCAGCAGCTTGTGGCAGTTGGAGTACTTC.

This sequence joins TRBV29-1 and TRBJ2-5, with D possibly TRBD1 on 6 matching bases. Germline loops: CDR1 SQVTM, CDR2 ANQGSEA. V lost 4 bases and J 5 bases, leaving 14 bases between the germline ends. This CDR3 has 13 amino acids. The CDR3 loop reads CSVGRTEGETQYF. DNA of the CDR3: TGCAGCGTTGGTCGGACAGAGGGCGAGACCCAGTACTTC.

The chain uses TRBV11-3 and TRBJ1-5; tentatively, D is TRBD1 (5 bases). Germline lookup yields CDR1 SGHNT and CDR2 YENEEA. Trimming stripped 1 base from V and 10 bases from J, with 11 bases between. The CDR3 is 13 residues long. CDR3 DNA sequence: TGTGCCAGCAGCTTAGTGGGGGAATCACCCCAGCATTTT. Amino acid sequence: CASSLVGESPQHF.

V gene TRBV6-5 combines with J gene TRBJ2-3, with TRBD1 as a possible D gene (6 bases). CDR1 MNHEY and CDR2 SVGAGI come from the germline V gene. Trimming took off 6 bases at V and 3 bases at J, with 10 bases between the two ends. CDR3 size: 13 residues. The chain's CDR3 is CASRSTGTDTQYF. In DNA form, the CDR3 reads TGTGCCAGCAGGTCCACAGGGACAGATACGCAGTATTTT.

The gene calls are TRBV18 and TRBJ1-1; TRBD1 agrees at 7 bases. CDR1 and CDR2 (germline): KGHSH, LQKENI. CDR3 length: 13 amino acids. Trimming took 4 bases from V and 3 from J; bases not matched to a gene: 2. CDR3 amino acids: CASSRGQDTEAFF. The CDR3 DNA is TGTGCCAGCTCACGCGGACAGGACACTGAAGCTTTCTTT.

J is TRBJ2-2 and V is TRBV5-1, with D possibly being TRBD1 (5 bases). Germline CDR1 reads SGHRS; CDR2 reads YFSETQ. Trimming took 1 base from V and 4 from J, leaving 11 bases between them. This CDR3 region has 15 residues. DNA for the CDR3: TGCGCCAGCAGCTTGTCTGGCCAGGGCACCGGGGAGCTGTTTTTT. This codes for CASSLSGQGTGELFF.

J is TRBJ2-6 and V is TRBV30; D is uncertain. CDR3 length: 15 amino acids. Trimming left V 3 bases short and J 1 base short, with 10 bases between. Germline V gene sequence: CDR1 GTSNPN, CDR2 SVGIG (reference sequence). The CDR3 coding sequence is TGTGCCTGGAGCTTAACAAAATCTGGGGCCAACGTCCTGACTTTC. Residues: CAWSLTKSGANVLTF.

The chain uses TRBV29-1 and TRBJ2-7, with D possibly being TRBD2 (6 bases). V lost 6 bases and J lost 6, with 18 bases in between. The CDR3 has 13 amino acids. The germline V gene has CDR1 SQVTM and CDR2 ANQGSEA. CDR3 nucleotide sequence: TGCAGCGTCGGCGGCGGGATTGGCAGCGAGCAGTACTTC. Protein: CSVGGGIGSEQYF.

The rearrangement uses TRBV6-6 and TRBJ2-5, with D maybe TRBD2 (6 bases). V lost 6 bases to trimming and J lost 5 bases, with 16 bases between them. The CDR3 is 14 residues long. CDR1 MNHNY and CDR2 SVGAGI come from the germline V gene (reference sequence). The CDR3 coding sequence is TGTGCCAGCAGCAATATGGAGGGCCGTGAGACCCAGTACTTC. Its translation is CASSNMEGRETQYF.

The rearrangement uses TRBV11-2 and TRBJ2-5, with D hard to call. Between the trimmed V and J ends, which lost 4 bases and 4 bases, there was a span of 10 bases. Per the germline V gene, CDR1 is SGHAT and CDR2 is FQNNGV. The CDR3 spans 13 residues. The CDR3 region is CASSYLAPETQYF. In DNA form, the CDR3 reads TGTGCCAGCAGCTACCTTGCACCAGAGACCCAGTACTTC.

CDR3 residues: CASSLEGLVYEQYF. The CDR3, as DNA: TGTGCCAGCAGCTTAGAGGGATTGGTCTACGAGCAGTACTTC. This chain connects TRBV7-8 to TRBJ2-5; no reliable D call. The last part of the DNA fits TRBJ2-7 better; the J call may be wrong. The V gene's germline CDR1 is SGHVS and CDR2 FQNEAQ. This CDR3 is built from 14 residues.

The chain is built from TRBV5-1 and TRBJ2-1, with TRBD2 matching 9 bases. V was clipped by 4 bases and J by 5 bases; unmatched bases: 7. Germline CDR1 is SGHRS and CDR2 is YFSETQ. The CDR3 consists of 15 residues. The CDR3 spells CASSPLAGFNNEQFF. DNA for the CDR3: TGCGCCAGCAGCCCACTAGCGGGTTTTAACAATGAGCAGTTCTTC. The variable domain in full, with the rest retrieved from reference TRBV5-1 and TRBJ2-1, is KAGVTQTPRYLIKTRGQQVTLSCSPISGHRSVSWYQQTPGQGLQFLFEYFSETQRNKGNFPGRFSGRQFSNSRSEMNVSTLELGDSALYLCASSPLAGFNNEQFFGPGTRLTVL.

The chain is built from TRBV9 and TRBJ2-5; D may be TRBD2 (5 bases). Germline V CDR1 and CDR2: SGDLS, YYNGEE. The CDR3 consists of 16 residues. V was clipped by 4 bases and J by 1 base, with 17 bases between them. CDR3 protein: CASSRRQAPFQETQYF. The CDR3 coding sequence is TGTGCCAGCAGCCGGAGGCAGGCCCCGTTCCAAGAGACCCAGTACTTC.

The rearrangement links TRBV2 to TRBJ1-5; 8 bases are a match to TRBD1. Germline CDR1 is SNHLY and CDR2 is FYNNEI. This CDR3 comprises 13 residues. V lost 5 bases, J lost 4 bases, and 1 base stayed unmatched. The CDR3 loop reads CASSRDRNQPQHF. In nucleotides, the CDR3 is TGTGCCAGCAGTCGGGACAGGAATCAGCCCCAGCATTTT.

This clone was seen more than once but under ten times. This chain uses TRBV19 with TRBJ1-3, with D possibly matching TRBD1 (5 bases). The V end was cut by 10 bases, the J end by 1 base, with 14 bases between. Germline CDR1 is LNHDA and CDR2 is SQIVND (reference sequence). This CDR3 has 14 residues. Here the CDR3 reads CATELQGSGNTIYF. CDR3 DNA: TGTGCCACCGAACTCCAGGGATCTGGAAACACCATATATTTT.

The chain uses TRBV30 and TRBJ1-1; no clear D. This CDR3 is built from 12 residues. The germline V gene encodes CDR1 GTSNPN and CDR2 SVGIG (reference sequence). V dropped 3 bases and J dropped 7 bases, with 12 bases sitting between them. CDR3 DNA: TGTGCCTGGAGAATACCACTTATTGAAGCTTTCTTT. Protein: CAWRIPLIEAFF.

The table lists this clone with a few counts. CDR3 in amino acids: CASSLVVGEGEQYF. DNA for the CDR3: TGTGCCAGCAGCTTGGTTGTCGGGGAGGGGGAGCAGTACTTC. The chain employs TRBV5-4 and TRBJ2-7, with 7 bases lining up with TRBD2. This CDR3 comprises 14 residues. Germline lookup yields CDR1 SGHNT and CDR2 YYREEE (reference sequence). The V segment lost 0 bases and the J segment 7 bases; nucleotides outside the gene matches: 7.

V gene TRBV5-8 combines with J gene TRBJ2-7; D is ambiguous. This CDR3 is built from 14 residues. V was trimmed by 1 base and J by 0 bases, leaving 8 bases between them. Germline V gene data show CDR1 as SGHTS and CDR2 as YDEGEE. The CDR3 sequence: CASSLWRSSYEQYF. For the CDR3, the DNA is TGTGCCAGCAGCTTGTGGCGGAGCTCCTACGAGCAGTACTTC.

The CDR3 sequence: CASSPAGAGTDTQYF. The DNA of the CDR3 is TGTGCCAGCAGCCCTGCAGGGGCCGGCACAGATACGCAGTATTTT. The rearrangement uses TRBV28 and TRBJ2-3; maybe TRBD1 (6 bases). CDR3 size: 15 residues. In germline, CDR1 is MDHEN, CDR2 SYDVKM. The ends were cut back, 6 bases at V and 1 base at J, with 14 bases in the middle.

The chain couples TRBV5-1 to TRBJ1-6; TRBD1 aligns across 11 bases. Looked up from germline, CDR1 is SGHRS and CDR2 is YFSETQ. The CDR3 sequence is 17 residues long. J gave up 7 bases and V 1 base, and 7 bases lay outside the gene matches. In nucleotides, the CDR3 is TGCGCCAGCAGCTTGAATGGACAGGGGGCGGGCAATTCACCCCTCCACTTT. It is translated as CASSLNGQGAGNSPLHF.

This clone was seen just once. Germline and junction disagree at one end, which may indicate a read error. The rearrangement joins TRBV6-5 to TRBJ1-4, with D hard to call. The CDR3 covers 13 residues. CDR1 and CDR2 (germline): MNHEY, SVGAGI. The CDR3 DNA follows: TGTGCCAGCAGTTACTCGGCTAAGGAAAAACTGTTTTTT. Amino acids: CASSYSAKEKLFF.

The rearrangement links TRBV7-7 to TRBJ2-5; 7 bases match TRBD2. The ends lost 3 bases at V and 5 bases at J; junction bases unmatched: 6. CDR1 and CDR2 from the germline V gene are SSHAT and FNYEAQ (reference sequence). The CDR3 contains 14 residues. CDR3 bases: TGTGCCAGCAGCTTTCAGACTAGCTCGGAGACCCAGTACTTC. It translates to CASSFQTSSETQYF.

The chain's CDR3 is CASSLVAGKPGDQPQHF. The CDR3 coding sequence is TGTGCCAGCAGCTTAGTGGCAGGAAAACCTGGCGATCAGCCCCAGCATTTT. The rearrangement uses TRBV13 and TRBJ1-5; D is unresolved. The CDR3 runs to 17 residues. The V gene's germline CDR1 is PRHDT and CDR2 FYEKMQ (reference sequence). V was shortened by 1 base and J by 5 bases, with 18 bases between the two germline ends.